What follows are 10 T cell receptor beta chains derived from one specimen sequenced in a study of Ad26.COV2.S vaccination and SARS-CoV-2 variants. Here immunoSEQ multiplex PCR was the method, and the copy in TCRdb shows in-frame clones only, minus some. Of approximately 240,000 clones detected, around nine tenths appear once; the ten largest clones hold approximately 12%. The treatment denotes: 19 received Ad26.COV2.S at low or high dose, single or two shots; several received placebo; per-sample allocation not given. Collection of samples fell on day 63 after the first vaccine or placebo injection. The sequencing here drew on peripheral blood, taken in a trial of Ad26.COV2.S vaccine versus placebo. The receptors were gathered from a person aged 18-60 years who received the Ad26.COV2.S COVID-19 vaccine or a placebo.

This chain joins TRBV5-1 and TRBJ2-3, with TRBD2 matching over 11 bases. Trimming removed 4 bases from V and 4 bases from J; junction bases left unmatched: 5. The CDR3 contains 15 residues. Germline values: CDR1 SGHRS, CDR2 YFSETQ. The CDR3 DNA reads as TGCGCCAGCAGCGACGGGACTAGCGGCGCAGATACGCAGTATTTT. Translation: CASSDGTSGADTQYF.

V is TRBV15 and J is TRBJ2-6; no definite D call. The V end lost 0 bases, the J end lost 0 bases, and 6 bases lay between the germline ends. This CDR3 is built from 16 residues. The germline gives CDR1 LNHNV, CDR2 YYDKDF (reference sequence). In DNA form, the CDR3 reads TGTGCCACCAGCAGAGATTTTCTCTCTGGGGCCAACGTCCTGACTTTC. Amino acid sequence: CATSRDFLSGANVLTF.

The chain is built from TRBV30 and TRBJ1-2; possibly TRBD1 for D (5 bases). Germline CDR1 reads GTSNPN; CDR2 reads SVGIG (reference sequence). This CDR3 spans 14 amino acids. V lost 8 bases to trimming and J lost 9 bases, with 25 bases between them. This CDR3 reads CALPKGRSTGSYTF. In nucleotides, the CDR3 is TGTGCCCTTCCTAAGGGACGATCAACGGGGAGCTACACCTTC.

The chain is built from TRBV30 and TRBJ2-3, with TRBD2 matching 10 bases. CDR1 and CDR2 from the germline V gene are GTSNPN and SVGIG (reference sequence). The ends lost 4 bases at V and 6 bases at J; junction bases unmatched: 4. The CDR3 has 13 residues. The CDR3 nucleotides are TGTGCCTGGACTAGCGGGAGTGGGGATACGCAGTATTTT. This sequence encodes CAWTSGSGDTQYF.

This chain connects TRBV19 to TRBJ2-3; 8 bases are shared with TRBD2. V trimming: 5 bases; J trimming: 3 bases; junction bases outside the gene matches: 4. The CDR3 totals 14 residues. The germline gives CDR1 LNHDA, CDR2 SQIVND (reference sequence). The CDR3 loop is CASSLGGGTDTQYF. The CDR3 region has the DNA TGTGCCAGTAGTCTCGGGGGGGGGACAGATACGCAGTATTTT.

As DNA, the CDR3 is TGTGCCATCAGTTCTGCCCGATTAAATTCACCCCTCCACTTT. Protein: CAISSARLNSPLHF. The chain links TRBV10-3 to TRBJ1-6; the D is unclear. Germline V gene data show CDR1 as ENHRY and CDR2 as SYGVKD. The ends were cut back, 5 bases at V and 7 bases at J, with 12 bases in the middle. The CDR3 length is 14 residues.

This clone has just one count. This chain links TRBV6-5 with TRBJ2-7; the D gene is possibly TRBD2 (5 bases). The V gene lost 2 bases and the J gene lost 6 bases, with 11 bases spanning the gap. Germline values: CDR1 MNHEY, CDR2 SVGAGI. The CDR3 extends over 13 amino acids. The DNA for the CDR3 is TGTGCCAGCAGTTACGGTGCCGGGGTCGAGCAGTACTTC. It codes for CASSYGAGVEQYF.

The chain links TRBV5-6 to TRBJ2-7, with D uncertain. This CDR3 is 16 amino acids long. Germline V gives CDR1 SGHDT, CDR2 YYEEEE. V was cut by 2 bases and J by 3 bases, with 18 bases left in between. The CDR3 here is CASSFREGWADYEQYF. As DNA, the CDR3 is TGTGCCAGCAGCTTTCGTGAAGGATGGGCGGACTACGAGCAGTACTTC.

The chain couples TRBV9 to TRBJ1-1; a weak D match, TRBD1 (6 bases). CDR3 size: 13 residues. Trimming took off 3 bases at V and 3 bases at J, with 9 bases between the two ends. Germline loops: CDR1 SGDLS, CDR2 YYNGEE. CDR3 DNA sequence: TGTGCCAGCAGCGCGGGACATTACACTGAAGCTTTCTTT. Translated, it gives CASSAGHYTEAFF.

The rearrangement links TRBV5-1 to TRBJ2-4; D is possibly TRBD2 (6 bases). V lost 4 bases, J lost 0 bases, and 14 bases lay in between. The V gene's germline CDR1 is SGHRS and CDR2 YFSETQ. The CDR3 contains 16 residues. The CDR3 DNA sequence: TGCGCCAGCAGCGACGGGACTCCACTAGCCAAAAACATTCAGTACTTC. Amino acids: CASSDGTPLAKNIQYF. Combining the CDR3 with reference TRBV5-1 and TRBJ2-4 gives the whole variable domain KAGVTQTPRYLIKTRGQQVTLSCSPISGHRSVSWYQQTPGQGLQFLFEYFSETQRNKGNFPGRFSGRQFSNSRSEMNVSTLELGDSALYLCASSDGTPLAKNIQYFGAGTRLSVL.